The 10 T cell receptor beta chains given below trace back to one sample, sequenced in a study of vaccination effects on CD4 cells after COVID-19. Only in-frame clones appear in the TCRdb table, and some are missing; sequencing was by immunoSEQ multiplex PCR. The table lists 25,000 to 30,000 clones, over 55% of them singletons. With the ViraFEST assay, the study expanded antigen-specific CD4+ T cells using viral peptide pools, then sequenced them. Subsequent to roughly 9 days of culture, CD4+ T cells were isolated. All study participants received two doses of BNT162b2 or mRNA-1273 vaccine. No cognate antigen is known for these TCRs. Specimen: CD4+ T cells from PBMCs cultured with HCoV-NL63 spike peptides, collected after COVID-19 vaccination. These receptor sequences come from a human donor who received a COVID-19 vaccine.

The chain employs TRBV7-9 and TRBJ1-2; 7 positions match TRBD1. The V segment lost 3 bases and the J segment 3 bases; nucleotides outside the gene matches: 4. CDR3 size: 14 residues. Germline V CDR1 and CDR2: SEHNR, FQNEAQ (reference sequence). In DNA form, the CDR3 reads TGTGCCAGCAGCTTCAGACAGGGTGACTATGGCTACACCTTC. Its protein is CASSFRQGDYGYTF.

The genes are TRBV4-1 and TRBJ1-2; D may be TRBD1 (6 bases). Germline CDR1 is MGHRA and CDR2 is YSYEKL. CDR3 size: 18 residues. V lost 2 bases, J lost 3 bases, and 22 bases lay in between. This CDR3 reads CASSQSSSYQGFDYGYTF. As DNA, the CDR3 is TGCGCCAGCAGCCAATCGTCTAGCTATCAGGGGTTCGACTATGGCTACACCTTC.

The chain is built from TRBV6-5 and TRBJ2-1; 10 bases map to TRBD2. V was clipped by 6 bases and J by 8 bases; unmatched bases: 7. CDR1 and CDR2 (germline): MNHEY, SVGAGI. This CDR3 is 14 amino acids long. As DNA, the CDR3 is TGTGCCAGCAGGGTAGCGGGGGGTTGGGATGAGCAGTTCTTC. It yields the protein CASRVAGGWDEQFF.

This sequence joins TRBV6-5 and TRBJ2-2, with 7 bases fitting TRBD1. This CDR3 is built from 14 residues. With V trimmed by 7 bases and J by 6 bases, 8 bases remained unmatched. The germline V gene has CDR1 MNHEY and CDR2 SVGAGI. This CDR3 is CASTPGQWSGELFF. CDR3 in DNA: TGTGCCAGCACACCGGGACAGTGGTCCGGGGAGCTGTTTTTT.

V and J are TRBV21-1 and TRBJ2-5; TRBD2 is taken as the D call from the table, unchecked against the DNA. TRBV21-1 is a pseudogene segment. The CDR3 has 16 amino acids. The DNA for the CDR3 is TGTGCCAGCAGCAAAGTGGATAGCGGGCCCCAAGAGACCCAGTACTTC. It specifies CASSKVDSGPQETQYF.

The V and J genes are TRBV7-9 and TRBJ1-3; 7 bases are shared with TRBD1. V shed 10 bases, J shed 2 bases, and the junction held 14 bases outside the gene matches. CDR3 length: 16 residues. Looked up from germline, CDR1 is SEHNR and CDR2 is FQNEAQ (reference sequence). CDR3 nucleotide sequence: TGTGCCATTACTGCCGGGGCAGGGGGTACTGGAAACACCATATATTTT. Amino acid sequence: CAITAGAGGTGNTIYF.

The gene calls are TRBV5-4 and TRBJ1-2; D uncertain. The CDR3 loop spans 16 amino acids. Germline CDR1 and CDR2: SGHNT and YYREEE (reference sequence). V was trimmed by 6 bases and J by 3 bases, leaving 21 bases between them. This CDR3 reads CASIRRGWGPDYGYTF. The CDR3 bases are TGTGCCAGCATCCGTCGGGGTTGGGGTCCCGACTATGGCTACACCTTC.

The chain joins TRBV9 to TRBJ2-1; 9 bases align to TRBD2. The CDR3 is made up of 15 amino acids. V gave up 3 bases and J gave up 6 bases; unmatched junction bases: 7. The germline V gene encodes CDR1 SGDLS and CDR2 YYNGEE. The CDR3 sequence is CASSAWTSVLNEQFF. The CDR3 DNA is TGTGCCAGCAGCGCCTGGACTAGCGTACTCAATGAGCAGTTCTTC. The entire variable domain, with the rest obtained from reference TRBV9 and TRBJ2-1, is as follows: DSGVTQTPKHLITATGQRVTLRCSPRSGDLSVYWYQQSLDQGLQFLIQYYNGEERAKGNILERFSAQQFPDLHSELNLSSLELGDSALYFCASSAWTSVLNEQFFGPGTRLTVL.

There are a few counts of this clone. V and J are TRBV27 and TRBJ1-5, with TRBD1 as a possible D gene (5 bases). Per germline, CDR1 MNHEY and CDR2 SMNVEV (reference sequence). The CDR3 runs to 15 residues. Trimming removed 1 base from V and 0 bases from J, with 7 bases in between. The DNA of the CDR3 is TGTGCCAGCAGTTTATGGGGGGATAGCAATCAGCCCCAGCATTTT. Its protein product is CASSLWGDSNQPQHF.

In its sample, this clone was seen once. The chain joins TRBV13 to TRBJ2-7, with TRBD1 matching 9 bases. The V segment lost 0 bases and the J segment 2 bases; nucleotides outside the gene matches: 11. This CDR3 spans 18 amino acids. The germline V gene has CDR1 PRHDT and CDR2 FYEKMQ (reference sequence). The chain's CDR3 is CASSLGRGDRATAYEQYF. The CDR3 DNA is TGTGCCAGCAGCTTAGGCCGCGGGGACAGGGCGACCGCCTACGAGCAGTACTTC.